What follows are 10 T cell receptor beta chains derived from one specimen sequenced in a study of cytomegalovirus exposure and HLA in healthy donors. The PCR had 60 Vbeta and 13 Jbeta primers. Profiled with immunoSEQ multiplex PCR; TCRdb holds only in-frame clones, not every one. Recorded for this sample: 60,000 to 70,000 clones. The sequenced sample was PBMCs. Receptors originate from a man between 25 and 39 years old in good health and CMV-seropositive.

CDR3 region: CASSTSGGREQYF. The CDR3 DNA is TGTGCCAGCAGTACTAGCGGGGGGCGGGAGCAGTACTTC. The rearrangement links TRBV2 to TRBJ2-7; 12 nucleotides match TRBD2. Germline V gene sequence: CDR1 SNHLY, CDR2 FYNNEI. V was clipped by 5 bases and J by 7 bases; unmatched bases: 3. The CDR3 is 13 residues long.

The chain's CDR3 is CASSVVAETNYGYTF. In nucleotides, the CDR3 is TGTGCCAGCAGCGTAGTAGCAGAGACTAACTATGGCTACACCTTC. The chain uses TRBV9 and TRBJ1-2; D is unclear. Per germline, CDR1 SGDLS and CDR2 YYNGEE. Trimming removed 0 bases from V and 0 bases from J, with 9 bases in between. This CDR3 contains 15 residues.

To note about this clone: One end of the junction does not line up with germline, which may come from a read error. Within the sample, other DNA sequences also encode this same CDR3. The chain couples TRBV7-8 to TRBJ2-7; 8 nucleotides agree with TRBD2. Germline V gives CDR1 SGHVS, CDR2 FQNEAQ. This CDR3 contains 15 residues. CDR3 residues: CASSLRAGAGNEQYF. CDR3 DNA sequence: TGCGCCAGCAGCCTGAGAGCGGGAGCTGGAAACGAGCAGTACTTC. Variable domain in full (rest from reference TRBV7-8 and TRBJ2-7): GAGVSQSPRYKVAKRGQDVALRCDPISGHVSLFWYQQALGQGPEFLTYFQNEAQLDKSGLPSDRFFAERPEGSVSTLKIQRTQQEDSAVYLCASSLRAGAGNEQYFGPGTRLTVT.

This chain connects TRBV4-1 to TRBJ1-2; D unresolved. This CDR3 has 15 residues. V shed 4 bases and J shed 2 bases, with 14 bases lying between them. CDR1 is MGHRA and CDR2 is YSYEKL in the germline V gene. The CDR3 region is CASSPTWRENYGYTF. In DNA form, the CDR3 reads TGCGCCAGCAGCCCGACATGGCGGGAAAACTATGGCTACACCTTC.

The chain is built from TRBV12-5 and TRBJ2-7; 8 nucleotides line up with TRBD1. The CDR3 extends over 16 amino acids. V gave up 0 bases and J gave up 0 bases; unmatched junction bases: 4. From germline, CDR1 is LGHNT and CDR2 FRNRAP. CDR3 bases: TGTGCTAGTGGTTTGGTAGTGGACAGGGTCTCCTACGAGCAGTACTTC. Protein product: CASGLVVDRVSYEQYF.

J is TRBJ2-5 and V is TRBV6-1; tentative D call: TRBD2 (7 bases). The V end was cut by 2 bases, the J end by 3 bases, with 22 bases between. The germline V gene encodes CDR1 MNHNS and CDR2 SASEGT. This CDR3 contains 18 residues. The CDR3 DNA follows: TGTGCCAGCAGTGAAACACGCCTTCTGGCGGGGGCTGAAGAGACCCAGTACTTC. Protein product: CASSETRLLAGAEETQYF.

The chain couples TRBV7-9 to TRBJ2-1; D may be TRBD2 (5 bases). The CDR3 covers 16 residues. Per the germline V gene, CDR1 is SEHNR and CDR2 is FQNEAQ (reference sequence). The ends were cut back, 4 bases at V and 4 bases at J, with 17 bases in the middle. CDR3 sequence reads: CASSSTDGGPYNEQFF. The CDR3 DNA reads as TGTGCCAGCAGCTCCACCGATGGCGGGCCTTACAATGAGCAGTTCTTC.

As to this clone: One end of the junction fails to match germline, which may point to a read error. The chain joins TRBV14 to TRBJ1-5, with TRBD1 matching over 8 bases. CDR1 is SGHDN and CDR2 is FVKESK in the germline V gene. This CDR3 contains 15 residues. CDR3 sequence (DNA): TGTGCCAGCGGCCACGGACAGGGAAGCAATCAGCCCCAGCATTTT. This translates into CASGHGQGSNQPQHF.

This chain joins TRBV23-1 and TRBJ1-4; 7 bases map to TRBD1. TRBV23-1 is an ORF, with its function uncertain. V shed 0 bases and J 7 bases; nucleotides not matched to a gene: 14. This CDR3 comprises 18 residues. This CDR3 is CASSQSQGGGKVSEKLFF. CDR3 nucleotide sequence: TGCGCCAGCAGTCAATCACAAGGGGGCGGAAAAGTATCTGAAAAACTGTTTTTT.

The chain joins TRBV7-2 to TRBJ1-3; 7 positions agree with TRBD1. Per the germline V gene, CDR1 is SGHTA and CDR2 is FQGNSA. The CDR3 totals 17 residues. The J segment lost 0 bases and the V segment lost 5 bases, leaving 10 bases of the junction unmatched. CDR3 in amino acids: CASSPRDSSASGNTIYF. DNA for the CDR3: TGTGCCAGCAGCCCTCGGGACAGCTCAGCCTCTGGAAACACCATATATTTT.